These 13 T cell receptor beta chains were all obtained from the same sample, sequenced in a study of HIV-infected patients and healthy controls. No cell fractionation was done, so the repertoire covers all unsorted peripheral blood T cells. cDNA was made from about 510 ng RNA using alpha and beta constant primers. Using multiplexing indices, alpha and beta chain libraries were generated apart by chain-specific third strand synthesis. MiXCR, applied by TCRdb to the 5' RACE reads, yields one record per CDR3 protein. The repertoire includes about 19,000 distinct CDR3 sequences, approximately 9.6% of them detected once, and less than 3.5% sits in the top ten. Sequenced sample: blood. The receptors here all came from an adult in good health.

This clonotype occurred many times. The chain couples TRBV7-9 to TRBJ1-3; 8 bases map to TRBD1. The junction had 6 bases not matched to a gene; V was cut back by 11 bases and J by 0 bases. Per the germline V gene, CDR1 is SEHNR and CDR2 is FQNEAQ (reference sequence). This CDR3 is built from 14 residues. The CDR3 nucleotides read TGTGCCGGGAGGACAGGGAACTCTGGAAACACCATATATTTT. Protein sequence: CAGRTGNSGNTIYF.

At least ten counts were recorded for this clonotype. CDR3 sequence: CASSTQDGTEAFF. The DNA for the CDR3 is TGTGCCAGCAGCACTCAAGATGGCACTGAAGCTTTCTTT. The chain combines TRBV7-3 with TRBJ1-1; no reliable D call. V shed 5 bases and J shed 4 bases, with 11 bases lying between them. Germline V gene lookup returns CDR1 SGHTA and CDR2 FQGTGA. The CDR3 runs to 13 residues.

This clonotype was recorded a few times. This chain links TRBV20-1 with TRBJ2-5, with a possible D match to TRBD1 (5 bases). Trimming shortened V by 6 bases and J by 4 bases, and 15 bases separated the two germline ends. Germline assignment: CDR1 DFQATT and CDR2 SNEGSKA (reference sequence). The CDR3 covers 13 residues. In nucleotides, the CDR3 is TGCAGTGCCCCTTACCAGGGTCTAGAGACCCAGTACTTC. It yields the protein CSAPYQGLETQYF.

This clonotype appeared many times. The rearrangement joins TRBV27 to TRBJ1-6, with a weak D call TRBD1 (6 bases). V shed 2 bases and J shed 9 bases, with 8 bases lying between them. Germline values: CDR1 MNHEY, CDR2 SMNVEV (reference sequence). CDR3 length equals 13 residues. The CDR3 DNA reads as TGTGCCAGCAGTTTACAAGGGGGTTCACCCCTCCACTTT. Its protein is CASSLQGGSPLHF.

This clonotype showed up many times. The rearrangement joins TRBV10-3 to TRBJ2-7, with D maybe TRBD2 (5 bases). The CDR3 is 15 residues long. CDR1 is ENHRY, CDR2 SYGVKD, per germline. Trimming stripped 5 bases from V and 1 base from J, with 15 bases between. The DNA for the CDR3 is TGTGCCATCAGTCCCGGGCTAGCTCGGTCCTACGAGCAGTACTTC. Translation: CAISPGLARSYEQYF.

This clonotype is medium-sized in the sample. The J gene is TRBJ2-5, the V gene TRBV27, with D perhaps TRBD2 (5 bases). The CDR3 spans 15 residues. CDR1 and CDR2 from the germline V gene are MNHEY and SMNVEV (reference sequence). The V end was cut by 5 bases, the J end by 4 bases, with 17 bases between. The CDR3: CASSPQTGMIETQYF. As DNA, the CDR3 is TGTGCCAGCAGTCCCCAAACGGGGATGATAGAGACCCAGTACTTC.

J is TRBJ2-7 and V is TRBV4-3; 8 bases agree with TRBD2. Germline-derived CDR1 and CDR2 are LGHNA and YSLEER. J was trimmed by 0 bases and V by 1 base; bases with no gene match: 5. The CDR3 spans 16 residues. The CDR3 loop is CASSQVVTSGSYEQYF. DNA of the CDR3: TGCGCCAGCAGCCAAGTTGTTACTAGCGGCTCCTACGAGCAGTACTTC.

This clonotype was seen a few times. This chain links TRBV6-8 with TRBJ2-1; D gene unclear. Germline CDR1 reads MNHGY; CDR2 reads SAAAGT. V lost 6 bases, J lost 0 bases, and 6 bases lay in between. There are 13 residues in the CDR3. The CDR3 here is CASSNSSYNEQFF. The CDR3 DNA reads TGTGCCAGCAGCAATAGCTCCTACAATGAGCAGTTCTTC.

In this sample, this clonotype turned up many times. V gene TRBV7-2 combines with J gene TRBJ2-1; 8 bases map to TRBD2. This CDR3 spans 15 amino acids. Unmatched junction bases numbered 6, after V lost 1 base and J lost 7 bases. Germline V gene lookup returns CDR1 SGHTA and CDR2 FQGNSA. The DNA of the CDR3 is TGTGCCAGCAGCTTAGTTCGGGGGGGCCCTAATGAGCAGTTCTTC. Translated: CASSLVRGGPNEQFF.

This clonotype was detected a few times. The chain joins TRBV10-3 to TRBJ2-3; TRBD1 is a possible D gene (6 bases). In germline, CDR1 is ENHRY, CDR2 SYGVKD. V dropped 2 bases and J dropped 6 bases, with 24 bases sitting between them. The CDR3 spans 18 residues. The CDR3 here is CAISEAVPGWGLTDTQYF. The CDR3 bases are TGTGCCATCAGTGAGGCGGTCCCCGGGTGGGGGCTGACCGATACGCAGTATTTT.

This clonotype was counted ten times or more. The chain carries TRBV30 and TRBJ2-4, with D unresolved. CDR1 GTSNPN and CDR2 SVGIG come from the germline V gene (reference sequence). This CDR3 has 13 residues. V lost 2 bases and J lost 9, with 14 bases in between. In DNA form, the CDR3 reads TGTGCCTGGAGTTGGGCCGAGATGGGCATTCAGTACTTC. Its translation is CAWSWAEMGIQYF.

The table lists this clonotype with many counts. The V and J genes are TRBV9 and TRBJ2-3; 8 positions agree with TRBD1. The CDR3 length is 15 residues. After removal of 0 bases from V and 5 bases from J, the junction contained 5 bases not matched to a gene. The germline V gene has CDR1 SGDLS and CDR2 YYNGEE. The CDR3, as DNA: TGTGCCAGCAGCGTAGGTACAGGGGGATTAGATACGCAGTATTTT. Residues: CASSVGTGGLDTQYF.

This clonotype was found many times. Here the CDR3 reads CASSVGGVQQPQHF. Here the CDR3 DNA reads TGTGCCAGCAGCGTAGGCGGGGTACAGCAGCCCCAGCATTTT. The chain combines TRBV9 with TRBJ1-5; D uncertain. Germline V gene data show CDR1 as SGDLS and CDR2 as YYNGEE. V was cut by 0 bases and J by 7 bases, with 11 bases left in between. The CDR3 is made up of 14 amino acids.